This T cell receptor (beta chain) was sequenced during a study of radiotherapy plus CTLA-4 blockade in lung cancer. Study-wide context: Objective responses were documented in over 15% of patients, with disease control in 31%.

Alongside CTLA-4 blockade with ipilimumab, patients with chemo-refractory metastatic non-small-cell lung cancer received focal radiation. The CDR3 covers 15 residues. V was clipped by 6 bases and J by 5 bases, with 19 bases between them. Looked up from germline, CDR1 is MNHNS and CDR2 is SASEGT. On this clone itself: Its specificity is not known.

The data were produced by immunoSEQ multiplex PCR, yet TCRdb's version contains in-frame clones alone and is incomplete. The sample contains over 75,000 clones, under 90% of which appear only once. Study-level results: Clones derived from tumor TCRs expanded in blood after radiotherapy plus ipilimumab.

The source material was peripheral blood, sampled from a patient treated with radiotherapy plus ipilimumab. This TCR came from a human donor with non-small cell lung cancer who had stable disease on radiotherapy plus ipilimumab. This chain links TRBV6-1 with TRBJ1-1; perhaps TRBD1 as D (6 bases). The CDR3 loop is CASSERGRGWTEAFF. The CDR3 DNA follows: TGTGCCAGCAGCGAACGAGGCAGGGGTTGGACTGAAGCTTTCTTT.